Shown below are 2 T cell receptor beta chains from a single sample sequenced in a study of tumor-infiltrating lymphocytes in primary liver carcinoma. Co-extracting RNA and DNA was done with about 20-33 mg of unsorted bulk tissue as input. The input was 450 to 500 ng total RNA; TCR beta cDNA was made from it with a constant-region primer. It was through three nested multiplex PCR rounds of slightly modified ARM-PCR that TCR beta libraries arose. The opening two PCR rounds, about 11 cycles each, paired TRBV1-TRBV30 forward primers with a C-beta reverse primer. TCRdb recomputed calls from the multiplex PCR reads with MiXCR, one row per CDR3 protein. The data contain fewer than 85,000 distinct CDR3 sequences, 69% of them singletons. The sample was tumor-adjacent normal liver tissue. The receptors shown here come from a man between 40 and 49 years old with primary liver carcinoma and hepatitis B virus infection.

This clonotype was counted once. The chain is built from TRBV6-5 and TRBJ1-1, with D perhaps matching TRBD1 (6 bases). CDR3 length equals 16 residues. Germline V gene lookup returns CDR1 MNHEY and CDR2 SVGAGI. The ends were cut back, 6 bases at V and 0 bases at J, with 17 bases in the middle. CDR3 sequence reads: CASSRQEPAMNTEAFF. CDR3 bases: TGTGCCAGCAGCCGACAGGAGCCCGCAATGAACACTGAAGCTTTCTTT.

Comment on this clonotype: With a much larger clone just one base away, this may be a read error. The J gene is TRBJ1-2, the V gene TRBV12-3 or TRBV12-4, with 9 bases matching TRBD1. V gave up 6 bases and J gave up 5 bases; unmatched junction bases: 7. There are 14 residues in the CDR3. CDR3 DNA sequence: TGTGCCAGCAGCCGGGGACAGGGCTCGTATGGCTACACCTTC. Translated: CASSRGQGSYGYTF.